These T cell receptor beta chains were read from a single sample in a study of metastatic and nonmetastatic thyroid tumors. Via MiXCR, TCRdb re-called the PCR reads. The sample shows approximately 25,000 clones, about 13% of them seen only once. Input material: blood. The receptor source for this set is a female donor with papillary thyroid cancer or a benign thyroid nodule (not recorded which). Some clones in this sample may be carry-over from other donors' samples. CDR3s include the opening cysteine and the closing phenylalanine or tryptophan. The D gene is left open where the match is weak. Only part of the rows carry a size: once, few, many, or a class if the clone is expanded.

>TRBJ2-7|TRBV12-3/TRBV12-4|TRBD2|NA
CASSAPSGGLYEQYF
TGTGCCAGCAGTGCCCCTAGCGGGGGGCTCTACGAGCAGTACTTC
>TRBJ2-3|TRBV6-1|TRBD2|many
CASSGAGDTDTQYF
TGTGCCAGCAGTGGAGCGGGAGACACGGATACGCAGTATTTT
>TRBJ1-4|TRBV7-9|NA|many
CASSLRENEKLFF
TGTGCCAGCAGCTTACGGGAGAATGAAAAACTGTTTTTT
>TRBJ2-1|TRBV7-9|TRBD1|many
CASSRQKQGANYRNEQFF
TGTGCCAGCAGCCGACAGAAACAGGGGGCTAATTATCGGAATGAGCAGTTCTTC
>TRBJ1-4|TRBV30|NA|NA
CAWSGHSNEELFF
TGTGCCTGGAGTGGACACTCTAATGAAGAGCTGTTTTTT
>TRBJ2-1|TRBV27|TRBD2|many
CASSPRAGGRNNEQFF
TGTGCCAGCAGCCCGAGAGCGGGAGGGCGAAACAATGAGCAGTTCTTC
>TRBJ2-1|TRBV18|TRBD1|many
CASSRQGYNEQFF
TGTGCCAGCTCACGACAGGGCTACAATGAGCAGTTCTTC
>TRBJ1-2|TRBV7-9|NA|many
CASSLEGTAYGYTF
TGTGCCAGCAGCTTGGAGGGAACGGCCTATGGCTACACCTTC
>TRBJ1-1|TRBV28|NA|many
CATQGQRGTEAFF
TGTGCCACCCAGGGACAAAGAGGGACTGAAGCTTTCTTT
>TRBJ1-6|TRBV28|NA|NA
CASSFMGGDNSPLHF
TGTGCCAGCAGTTTTATGGGCGGTGATAATTCACCCCTCCACTTT
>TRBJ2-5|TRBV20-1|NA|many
CSAPPPGDALGQYF
TGCAGTGCACCACCCCCTGGGGATGCTCTGGGCCAGTACTTC
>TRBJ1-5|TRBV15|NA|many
CATCQDNQPQHF
TGTGCCACCTGTCAGGACAATCAGCCCCAGCATTTT
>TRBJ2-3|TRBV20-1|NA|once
CSAPERGTDTQYF
TGCAGTGCTCCCGAGCGGGGCACAGATACGCAGTATTTT
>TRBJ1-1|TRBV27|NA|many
CASSPLGRYTEAFF
TGTGCCAGCAGTCCCTTGGGACGATACACTGAAGCTTTCTTT
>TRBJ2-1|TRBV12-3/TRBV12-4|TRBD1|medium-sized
CASTPGTGYNEQFF
TGTGCCAGCACTCCCGGGACAGGGTACAATGAGCAGTTCTTC
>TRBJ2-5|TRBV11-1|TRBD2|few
CASSSTQREAGGIGETQYF
TGTGCCAGCAGCTCGACCCAAAGGGAAGCGGGAGGTATCGGGGAGACCCAGTACTTC
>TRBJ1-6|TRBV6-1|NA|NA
CASRVNDSPIHF
TGTGCCAGCAGGGTCAATGACTCACCCATCCACTTT
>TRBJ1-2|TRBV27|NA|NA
CASSKEVQAFYGYTF
TGTGCCAGCAGTAAAGAAGTACAGGCCTTCTATGGCTACACCTTC
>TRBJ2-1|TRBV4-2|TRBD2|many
CASSHPSGRVGNEQFF
TGTGCCAGCAGCCACCCTAGCGGGAGGGTCGGCAATGAGCAGTTCTTC
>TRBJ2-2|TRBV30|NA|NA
CACSTGANTLELFF
TGTGCCTGCTCGACAGGAGCGAACACCCTGGAGCTGTTTTTT
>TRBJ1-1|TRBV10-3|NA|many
CATTGRENTEAFF
TGTGCCACCACAGGGCGGGAGAACACTGAAGCTTTCTTT
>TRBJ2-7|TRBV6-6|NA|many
CASSYSEDSRQYF
TGTGCCAGCAGTTACTCCGAGGACTCCCGGCAGTACTTC